One and the same sample provided the 7 T cell receptor beta chains below, sequenced in a study of shared clonotypes between healthy human individuals. Here immunoSEQ multiplex PCR was the method, and the copy in TCRdb shows in-frame clones only, minus some. The sample yields approximately 2,300,000 clones, 80% to 95% seen once. Material for sequencing was naive CD4+ T cells from PBMCs. Subset of the sample: CD45RA+ positively selected. Receptors were obtained from a young man in good health. Some clones in this sample may be carry-over from other donors' samples.

This sequence joins TRBV28 and TRBJ1-1; D is possibly TRBD1 (5 bases). The germline V gene has CDR1 MDHEN and CDR2 SYDVKM. V was pared by 3 bases and J by 1 base, with 12 bases between. The CDR3 length is 15 residues. Here the CDR3 reads CASSLSGGGNTEAFF. CDR3 DNA sequence: TGTGCCAGCAGTTTGTCTGGGGGGGGGAACACTGAAGCTTTCTTT.

CDR3 nucleotides: TGTGCCAGCAGATCGTCCGGGACAGAGGGAAACATTCAGTACTTC. Protein sequence: CASRSSGTEGNIQYF. The chain employs TRBV6-5 and TRBJ2-4; 7 bases line up with TRBD1. The CDR3 length is 15 residues. The V and J ends lost 6 bases and 6 bases, in that order; junction bases with no gene match: 11. Per germline, CDR1 MNHEY and CDR2 SVGAGI.

The rearrangement uses TRBV4-1 and TRBJ1-4, with D perhaps TRBD1 (6 bases). Germline values: CDR1 MGHRA, CDR2 YSYEKL. Trimming removed 2 bases from V and 7 bases from J, with 11 bases in between. The CDR3 contains 14 residues. CDR3 residues: CASSQKGGSEKLFF. DNA for the CDR3: TGCGCCAGCAGCCAAAAGGGGGGGAGTGAAAAACTGTTTTTT.

This chain uses TRBV7-9 with TRBJ1-2, with TRBD1 matching 9 bases. CDR1 and CDR2 (germline): SEHNR, FQNEAQ (reference sequence). The CDR3 extends over 16 amino acids. Germline trimming cut 6 bases from V and 4 bases from J; bases unmatched to any gene: 12. The CDR3 DNA reads TGTGCCAGCAGTCATACAGGGGGCAAATCTAGCTATGGCTACACCTTC. This translates into CASSHTGGKSSYGYTF.

This clone was seen a single time. The chain links TRBV4-3 to TRBJ2-3, with D maybe TRBD1 (6 bases). The ends were cut back, 0 bases at V and 12 bases at J, with 10 bases in the middle. The germline gives CDR1 LGHNA, CDR2 YSLEER. The CDR3 covers 12 residues. The CDR3 DNA is TGCGCCAGCAGCCAAGAATGGGGGCCCCAGTATTTT. Its translation is CASSQEWGPQYF.

The rearrangement uses TRBV5-5 and TRBJ1-2, with 8 positions matching TRBD1. With V trimmed by 2 bases and J by 8 bases, 2 bases remained unmatched. The length of the CDR3 is 12 residues. In germline, CDR1 is SGHKS, CDR2 YYEKEE (reference sequence). The CDR3 protein is CASSLRTGGYTF. The CDR3 DNA sequence: TGTGCCAGCAGCTTACGGACAGGGGGCTACACCTTC.

The chain joins TRBV7-9 to TRBJ2-2; the D gene is possibly TRBD1 (5 bases). The germline V gene encodes CDR1 SEHNR and CDR2 FQNEAQ (reference sequence). V gave up 5 bases and J gave up 5 bases, with 18 bases separating them. The CDR3 is made up of 16 amino acids. The CDR3 nucleotides are TGTGCCAGCAGCACGGGTCGCCAGGCAGGGACCGGGGAGCTGTTTTTT. Protein: CASSTGRQAGTGELFF.